Detailed here is one T cell receptor beta chain. As yet, its antigen is unknown. Per the germline V gene, CDR1 is SGHTA and CDR2 is FQGTGA. CDR3 length: 16 residues. V was pared by 5 bases and J by 3 bases, with 19 bases between. The data were obtained in a study of T cell responses to AZD1222 COVID-19 vaccine. Study summary: Second doses that came at about 4 or about 12 weeks were put together.

The method was immunoSEQ multiplex PCR; TCRdb's version includes in-frame clones alone and lacks a portion of them. Of over 150,000 clones listed, around nine tenths are singletons. Overall study results and limits: Donors were largely white British and mainly female; clonal diversity was possibly underestimated.

The chain employs TRBV7-3 and TRBJ1-2; TRBD1 might be the D (6 bases). This clonotype was obtained from an adult in good health. Specimen: peripheral blood, collected on day 0 of AZD1222 vaccination. The CDR3 is CASSPGHSRGYYGYTF. The CDR3 DNA follows: TGTGCCAGCAGCCCGGGACATTCTAGGGGGTACTATGGCTACACCTTC.